The clone carrying this TCR beta chain occurred a few times. As yet, its antigen is unknown. This specimen belongs to a study of regulatory T cells in long-lasting Graves disease. Study summary: The term persistent Graves' disease signified upward of 5 years on antithyroid drugs with positive TSH receptor antibodies.

Study conclusions and caveats: Persistent disease exhibited a predilection for TRBV28, TRBJ1-2 and TRBJ2-5.

Time point specified: persistent/refractory GD, antithyroid drugs over 5 years with positive TRAb. The TCR library was made from RNA extracted from PBMCs. Investigators report Graves' disease was diagnosed under American Thyroid Association guidelines. The V gene end was trimmed by 3 bases and the J gene end by 11 bases; junction bases not matched to a gene: 10. The CDR3 totals 16 residues. Construction of the TCR beta libraries employed iRepertoire HTBI primers in conjunction with Arm-PCR of CDR3 regions. Via MiXCR, TCRdb re-called the multiplex PCR reads, giving one row per CDR3 protein. The sample yields 450,000 or so distinct CDR3 sequences, around a fifth seen once.

This sequence was found in a female donor with Graves disease. Specimen: peripheral blood mononuclear cells (PBMCs), collected when the disease was refractory, from a patient treated with antithyroid drugs. The V and J genes are TRBV12-3 or TRBV12-4 and TRBJ1-6; 10 bases align to TRBD1. The CDR3 here is CASSFSPGQGITPLHF. CDR3 in DNA: TGTGCCAGCAGTTTCTCCCCGGGACAGGGGATAACACCCCTCCACTTT.